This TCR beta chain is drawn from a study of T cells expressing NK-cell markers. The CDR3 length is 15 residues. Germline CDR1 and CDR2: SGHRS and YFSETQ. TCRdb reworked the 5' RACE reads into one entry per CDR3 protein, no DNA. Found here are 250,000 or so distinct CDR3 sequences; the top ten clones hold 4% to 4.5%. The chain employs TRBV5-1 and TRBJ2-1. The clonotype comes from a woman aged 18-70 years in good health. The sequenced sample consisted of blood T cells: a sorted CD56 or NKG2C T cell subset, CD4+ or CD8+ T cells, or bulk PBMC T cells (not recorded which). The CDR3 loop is CASSLAPNSYNEQFF.